This TCR beta chain comes out of a study of blood T cell repertoires in COVID-19. Study in general: Spain, Italy and the United States supplied samples that represented acute and convalescent COVID-19. Sources were T cells, B-cell-depleted T cells, or PBMCs; the material itself was cDNA or gDNA.

The CDR3 is 13 amino acids. V was pared by 5 bases and J by 2 bases, with 9 bases between. From germline, CDR1 is GTSNPN and CDR2 SVGIG (reference sequence). Clones were read by immunoSEQ multiplex PCR, and TCRdb kept only the in-frame ones, dropping some. This sample has more than 90,000 clones, with 70% to 80% found just once. The sequenced material came from peripheral blood. The chain has TRBV30 and TRBJ2-2; D is possibly TRBD2 (6 bases). The TCR sequence derives from a man aged 50 or older with acute or convalescent COVID-19. The CDR3, as DNA: TGTGCCTGGGGGAGGATAAACACCGGGGAGCTGTTTTTT. This codes for CAWGRINTGELFF.